Detailed here is one T cell receptor beta chain. Its antigen remains undetermined. No per-base quality is available; no much larger clone lies one base away. In Seattle, one collaborating source enrolled patients while the infection was active and tracked those patients longitudinally over the course of disease. Collaborating institutions collected whole blood in K2EDTA tubes following their own protocols. For TCRbeta analysis, collaborators shipped samples as frozen whole blood, isolated PBMCs, or DNA extracted from either of those sample types. This sample was included in a study of blood T cell repertoires in COVID-19 (dated by TCRdb to 2020 to 2022). For the study in its entirety: Samples covering the acute and convalescent phases of COVID-19 were provided by collaborators in the United States, Italy and Spain. Sample metadata almost always included a de-identified subject ID, COVID-19 status, age in years and sex. Where available, HLA class I and class II types were taken from metadata supplied by the sample provider and were not determined by assay-based typing. The repertoires were made available in a free public database intended to serve as a resource for research on the immune response to SARS-CoV-2. The prospective study material was composed of cDNA or gDNA derived from T cells, B-cell-depleted T cells, or PBMCs. The dataset comprised deeply sampled blood TCRbeta repertoires from subjects exposed to, actively infected with, or recovered from COVID-19. Samples came from the ongoing ImmuneRACE study (first 160 participants) plus 1,254 subjects from 6 global collaborators. Findings and caveats that apply to the study as a whole: How much clinical and demographic metadata was included differed by source and by participant, and the metadata was provided uncurated.

The immunoSEQ Assay, a bias-controlled multiplex PCR, was used to amplify TCRbeta CDR3 regions from genomic DNA. Per the source publication's procedure: Nucleated cell counts per sample were estimated from amplification of reference gene primers within the assay. To quantify the absolute abundance of each unique TCRbeta CDR3 rearrangement, sequence reads were collapsed and filtered. For each sample, productive Simpson clonality was calculated as the square root of Simpson's diversity index across productive rearrangements. What TCRdb holds here is the immuneACCESS table cut down to in-frame rearrangements. Part of the clones is not present; checked against another copy, under half of the missing clones reflect an unresolved V gene, and the others are unexplained. V, J and clone size were drawn from that table, and D and trimming were deduced from the DNA. The sample profile shows over 100,000 clones; 80% to 90% of them were found once. The top ten hold roughly 4.3% of the sample.

At the junction V is shortened by 1 base and J by 2 bases; bases outside the gene matches: 4. Based on the germline V gene, the CDR1 and CDR2 sequences are SGDLS and YYNGEE. The CDR3 contains 15 residues, cysteine and phenylalanine counted. Just the 45-base CDR3 DNA is kept, in frame starting at base 1. The rearranged chain carries TRBV9 and TRBJ2-3; 7 bases in between match TRBD1. This sequence originates from a man aged 60 to 69 with COVID-19, enrolled during active disease. The sequenced material came from peripheral blood. CDR3 loop: CASSVRQGYTDTQYF. At the DNA level, the sequence is TGTGCCAGCAGCGTACGACAGGGATACACAGATACGCAGTATTTT.